These 20 T cell receptor beta chains were all obtained from the same sample, sequenced in a study of blood T cells in healthy people across ages. Using a J-beta primer mix together with a sample-barcoded 5' primer, a second PCR was run for roughly 6 to 12 cycles. TCRdb re-called the 5' RACE reads with MiXCR, one entry per CDR3 protein. The sample holds over 1,300,000 distinct CDR3 sequences; almost 60% are singletons and the top ten take over 6.5%. The sample taken for sequencing was blood. The source is a man between 18 and 29 years old in good health.

This clonotype was counted only a few times. This chain joins TRBV6-5 and TRBJ2-5, with D unclear. The CDR3 spans 11 residues. The ends were cut back, 5 bases at V and 3 bases at J, with 4 bases in the middle. CDR1 is MNHEY, CDR2 SVGAGI, per germline. The CDR3 region is CASSEKETQYF. The DNA of the CDR3 is TGTGCCAGCAGTGAAAAAGAGACCCAGTACTTC.

This rearrangement joins TRBV7-2 to TRBJ2-1; possible D gene TRBD1, 6 bases. CDR1 is SGHTA, CDR2 FQGNSA, per germline. The CDR3 extends over 15 amino acids. Trimming stripped 1 base from V and 3 bases from J, with 10 bases between. CDR3: CASSLEGQHYNEQFF. CDR3 sequence (DNA): TGTGCCAGCAGCTTAGAAGGACAGCACTACAATGAGCAGTTCTTC.

This rearrangement joins TRBV13 to TRBJ1-2; 8 nucleotides match TRBD1. With V trimmed by 2 bases and J by 8 bases, 13 bases remained unmatched. The V gene's germline CDR1 is PRHDT and CDR2 FYEKMQ (reference sequence). This CDR3 region has 16 residues. The CDR3: CASSLLAPGTGGGYTF. The CDR3 DNA is TGTGCCAGCAGCTTATTGGCCCCTGGGACAGGCGGCGGCTACACCTTC. Filled out from reference TRBV13 and TRBJ1-2, the complete variable domain reads AAGVIQSPRHLIKEKRETATLKCYPIPRHDTVYWYQQGPGQDPQFLISFYEKMQSDKGSIPDRFSAQQFSDYHSELNMSSLELGDSALYFCASSLLAPGTGGGYTFGSGTRLTVV.

V usage is TRBV15 and J usage is TRBJ1-2; D gene uncertain. The V and J ends lost 5 bases and 0 bases respectively, with 16 bases between them. The CDR3 loop spans 16 amino acids. Germline CDR1 LNHNV, CDR2 YYDKDF (reference sequence). The CDR3 nucleotides read TGTGCCACCAGCCCCTACCGGGAGCTCCCTAACTATGGCTACACCTTC. Its translation is CATSPYRELPNYGYTF. The variable domain in full, completed from reference TRBV15 and TRBJ1-2, reads DAMVIQNPRYQVTQFGKPVTLSCSQTLNHNVMYWYQQKSSQAPKLLFHYYDKDFNNEADTPDNFQSRRPNTSFCFLDIRSPGLGDTAMYLCATSPYRELPNYGYTFGSGTRLTVV.

Here the CDR3 DNA reads TGTGCCAGCAGTTCCCGTACTAGCGCGATGGGAGATACGCAGTATTTT. Encoded protein: CASSSRTSAMGDTQYF. The chain is built from TRBV6-6 and TRBJ2-3, with 7 bases that match TRBD2. CDR1 and CDR2 (germline): MNHNY, SVGAGI (reference sequence). V lost 4 bases and J lost 5; bases outside the gene matches: 12. The length of the CDR3 is 16 residues.

The chain links TRBV12-3 or TRBV12-4 to TRBJ1-1; 9 nucleotides line up with TRBD1. The ends lost 4 bases at V and 9 bases at J; junction bases unmatched: 6. The CDR3 totals 13 residues. This chain's CDR3 is CASSSSGTGKAFF. CDR3 bases: TGTGCCAGCAGTTCCTCCGGGACAGGGAAAGCTTTCTTT.

V usage is TRBV27 and J usage is TRBJ2-7; 10 positions agree with TRBD1. The ends lost 4 bases at V and 7 bases at J; junction bases unmatched: 10. The CDR3 is made up of 15 amino acids. Germline V lookup: CDR1 MNHEY, CDR2 SMNVEV (reference sequence). As DNA, the CDR3 is TGTGCCAGCAGTTCGACAGGGGGCCATCCTCGGGAGCAGTACTTC. As protein: CASSSTGGHPREQYF.

This clonotype has a handful of counts. The chain uses TRBV20-1 and TRBJ2-5; 9 bases agree with TRBD2. V lost 2 bases to trimming and J lost 0 bases; unmatched junction nucleotides: 4. Germline CDR1 reads DFQATT; CDR2 reads SNEGSKA (reference sequence). The CDR3 is made up of 15 amino acids. CDR3 in amino acids: CSARKGGGDQETQYF. The CDR3 DNA follows: TGCAGTGCTAGAAAGGGCGGGGGGGACCAAGAGACCCAGTACTTC.

The V and J genes are TRBV4-1 and TRBJ2-5, with 8 bases identical to TRBD2. In germline, CDR1 is MGHRA, CDR2 YSYEKL. This CDR3 comprises 17 residues. V lost 5 bases, J lost 2 bases, and 13 bases stayed unmatched. The CDR3 bases are TGCGCCAGCAGCAGGGACAACCCGGGGGGGCAACAAGAGACCCAGTACTTC. Protein sequence: CASSRDNPGGQQETQYF.

The J gene is TRBJ2-1, the V gene TRBV4-1; D is perhaps TRBD1 (6 bases). Trimming took 0 bases from V and 5 from J, leaving 11 bases between them. The CDR3 spans 15 residues. Germline loops: CDR1 MGHRA, CDR2 YSYEKL. The CDR3: CASSQDPGQHNEQFF. In DNA, the CDR3 is TGCGCCAGCAGCCAAGACCCCGGACAGCACAATGAGCAGTTCTTC.

This chain connects TRBV7-7 to TRBJ1-6; no clear D. This CDR3 comprises 15 residues. CDR1 and CDR2 from the germline V gene are SSHAT and FNYEAQ (reference sequence). V was clipped by 4 bases and J by 10 bases, with 17 bases between them. CDR3 sequence reads: CASSSSPTGRSPLHF. The CDR3 nucleotides are TGTGCCAGCAGCTCATCGCCCACGGGTCGGTCACCCCTCCACTTT.

This clonotype has just a few counts. The V call is TRBV6-2 or TRBV6-3, the J call TRBJ2-1; possibly TRBD2 for D (7 bases). With 2 bases removed from V and 10 bases from J, the gap between germline ends came to 18 bases. Germline V gives CDR1 MNHEY, CDR2 SVGEGT. The CDR3 spans 15 residues. The CDR3 is CASSYAGEGGREQFF. As DNA, the CDR3 is TGTGCCAGCAGTTACGCCGGGGAGGGGGGTCGGGAGCAGTTCTTC.

This chain links TRBV27 with TRBJ2-1; no firm D call. Trimming left V 5 bases short and J 0 bases short, with 8 bases between. Germline V CDR1 and CDR2: MNHEY, SMNVEV (reference sequence). The CDR3 totals 14 residues. The CDR3 DNA is TGTGCCAGCAGTAAAGCGAGCTCCTACAATGAGCAGTTCTTC. Its translation: CASSKASSYNEQFF.

This clonotype was observed a few times. The V call is TRBV3-1, the J call TRBJ2-3; D is undetermined. Per the germline V gene, CDR1 is LGHDT and CDR2 is YNNKEL (reference sequence). CDR3 length: 14 amino acids. V lost 1 base and J 2 bases, leaving 7 bases between the germline ends. The CDR3 here is CASSQGLHTDTQYF. CDR3 in DNA: TGTGCCAGCAGCCAAGGTCTTCACACAGATACGCAGTATTTT.

V and J are TRBV29-1 and TRBJ2-1; 11 nucleotides align to TRBD2. The CDR3 has 13 residues. Germline-derived CDR1 and CDR2 are SQVTM and ANQGSEA. Germline trimming cut 8 bases from V and 5 bases from J; bases unmatched to any gene: 5. The CDR3 coding sequence is TGCAGCCCTAGACTAGCGGGGCACAATGAGCAGTTCTTC. Its translation: CSPRLAGHNEQFF.

CDR3: CASSVRSGAKNEQFF. CDR3 sequence (DNA): TGTGCCAGCAGCGTCCGCTCGGGGGCGAAGAATGAGCAGTTCTTC. The V gene is TRBV7-9, the J gene TRBJ2-1, with D possibly called TRBD1 or TRBD2 (6 bases each). V dropped 5 bases and J dropped 7 bases, with 18 bases sitting between them. CDR3 size: 15 residues. Germline V gene sequence: CDR1 SEHNR, CDR2 FQNEAQ (reference sequence). The variable domain in full, completed from reference TRBV7-9 and TRBJ2-1, reads DTGVSQNPRHKITKRGQNVTFRCDPISEHNRLYWYRQTLGQGPEFLTYFQNEAQLEKSRLLSDRFSAERPKGSFSTLEIQRTEQGDSAMYLCASSVRSGAKNEQFFGPGTRLTVL.

The genes are TRBV6-5 and TRBJ2-3; D not certain. The V end lost 7 bases, the J end lost 0 bases, and 14 bases lay between the germline ends. Per germline, CDR1 MNHEY and CDR2 SVGAGI. The CDR3 consists of 15 residues. CDR3 amino acids: CASTALVSSTDTQYF. The CDR3 region has the DNA TGTGCCAGCACCGCACTGGTTAGTAGCACAGATACGCAGTATTTT.

The gene calls are TRBV14 and TRBJ2-5; TRBD1 matches at 8 bases. V lost 2 bases, J lost 3 bases, and 5 bases stayed unmatched. This CDR3 has 15 amino acids. Germline V gene sequence: CDR1 SGHDN, CDR2 FVKESK. The CDR3 sequence is CASSQTGQGEETQYF. CDR3 sequence (DNA): TGTGCCAGCAGCCAAACCGGACAGGGAGAAGAGACCCAGTACTTC.

V and J are TRBV20-1 and TRBJ2-7; possibly TRBD1 for D (5 bases). The CDR3 length is 14 residues. V was shortened by 0 bases and J by 3 bases, with 12 bases between the two germline ends. The germline CDR1 and CDR2 sequences are DFQATT and SNEGSKA (reference sequence). The CDR3 DNA follows: TGCAGTGCTAGAGAGTTCCAGGGTATCTACGAGCAGTACTTC. Translation gives CSAREFQGIYEQYF.

V gene TRBV20-1 combines with J gene TRBJ1-2; no firm D call. The CDR3 has 15 amino acids. Per the germline V gene, CDR1 is DFQATT and CDR2 is SNEGSKA (reference sequence). V lost 4 bases and J 1 base, leaving 16 bases between the germline ends. In DNA, the CDR3 is TGCAGTGCTATCCCTCCAAGGGCGCTTAACTATGGCTACACCTTC. Its protein is CSAIPPRALNYGYTF.